This is a list of T cell receptor beta chains from one sample in a study of T-cell reconstitution after alpha-beta-depleted transplantation in children. A single record per CDR3 protein comes from TCRdb applying MiXCR to the PCR reads. The table shows about 230,000 distinct CDR3 sequences, with around 9.7% occurring only once. The sample consisted of PBMCs from the stem cell graft donor, taken from the stem cell graft. Every receptor here comes from a human donor who donated a stem cell graft to a child with SCID. CDR3s include the opening cysteine and the closing phenylalanine or tryptophan. Each record gives: V gene, clone size, J gene, CDR3 length, D gene, CDR3 protein, CDR3 DNA. The D gene is left open where the match is weak. Some rows mark clone size as missing; the rest say once, few, many or name a class of expanded clone.

V: TRBV4-1
size: few
J: TRBJ2-3
length: 13
D: .
CDR3: CASSQSRLDTQYF
DNA: TGCGCCAGCAGCCAATCCCGCTTAGATACGCAGTATTTT

V: TRBV20-1
size: .
J: TRBJ1-2
length: 14
D: .
CDR3: CRGSGPRGGSGYTF
DNA: TGCAGGGGATCCGGTCCCCGGGGCGGCTCTGGCTACACCTTC

V: TRBV10-3
size: many
J: TRBJ1-3
length: 15
D: .
CDR3: CAISPTGRTGNTIYF
DNA: TGTGCCATCAGCCCGACAGGACGGACTGGAAACACCATATATTTT

V: TRBV4-3
size: many
J: TRBJ2-1
length: 14
D: .
CDR3: CASSQDSGDNEQFF
DNA: TGCGCCAGCAGCCAAGATTCAGGAGACAATGAGCAGTTCTTC

V: TRBV28
size: many
J: TRBJ1-1
length: 13
D: .
CDR3: CASSFGGSAEAFF
DNA: TGTGCCAGCAGTTTCGGGGGGTCCGCTGAAGCTTTCTTT

V: TRBV28
size: many
J: TRBJ2-2
length: 13
D: .
CDR3: CASRPSFTGELFF
DNA: TGTGCCAGCAGGCCCAGCTTCACCGGGGAGCTGTTTTTT

V: TRBV5-1
size: many
J: TRBJ2-6
length: 16
D: .
CDR3: CASSFVPKAGANVLTF
DNA: TGCGCCAGCAGCTTCGTTCCCAAGGCCGGGGCCAACGTCCTGACTTTC

V: TRBV2
size: many
J: TRBJ2-5
length: 14
D: .
CDR3: CASSDFGSQETQYF
DNA: TGTGCCAGCAGTGACTTTGGCAGCCAAGAGACCCAGTACTTC

V: TRBV7-3
size: many
J: TRBJ2-2
length: 16
D: TRBD1
CDR3: CASSRGQGLNTGELFF
DNA: TGTGCCAGCAGCCGGGGACAGGGGCTGAACACCGGGGAGCTGTTTTTT

V: TRBV7-9
size: few
J: TRBJ2-1
length: 18
D: TRBD2
CDR3: CASSLAPRFRGGHNEQFF
DNA: TGTGCCAGCAGCTTAGCGCCTAGGTTCCGGGGGGGTCACAATGAGCAGTTCTTC

V: TRBV6-1
size: few
J: TRBJ1-1
length: 15
D: TRBD1
CDR3: CASTAMGQGGTEAFF
DNA: TGTGCCAGCACCGCAATGGGACAGGGAGGAACTGAAGCTTTCTTT

V: TRBV11-2
size: .
J: TRBJ2-7
length: 19
D: TRBD2
CDR3: CASSLTGTSGGRFSYEQYF
DNA: TGTGCCAGCAGCCTAACTGGGACTAGCGGGGGCCGATTCTCCTACGAGCAGTACTTC

V: TRBV20-1
size: many
J: TRBJ2-1
length: 15
D: TRBD2
CDR3: CSARVLAGGVGEQFF
DNA: TGCAGTGCTAGAGTTCTAGCGGGGGGAGTAGGTGAGCAGTTCTTC

V: TRBV5-1
size: many
J: TRBJ1-2
length: 14
D: TRBD1
CDR3: CASSLEDRVYGYTF
DNA: TGCGCCAGCAGCTTGGAGGACAGGGTCTATGGCTACACCTTC

V: TRBV27
size: many
J: TRBJ2-5
length: 13
D: .
CDR3: CASLFWPIKTQYF
DNA: TGTGCATCCTTATTTTGGCCGATAAAGACCCAGTACTTC

V: TRBV7-3
size: many
J: TRBJ2-7
length: 13
D: .
CDR3: CASSPGLSYEQYF
DNA: TGTGCCAGCAGCCCGGGACTCTCCTACGAGCAGTACTTC

V: TRBV10-3
size: .
J: TRBJ1-4
length: 17
D: TRBD1
CDR3: CAISNMNRGATNEKLFF
DNA: TGTGCCATCAGTAATATGAACAGGGGAGCAACTAATGAAAAACTGTTTTTT

V: TRBV6-2/TRBV6-3
size: many
J: TRBJ2-2
length: 13
D: TRBD1
CDR3: CASRDRDTGELFF
DNA: TGTGCCAGCAGGGACAGGGACACCGGGGAGCTGTTTTTT

V: TRBV20-1
size: many
J: TRBJ2-5
length: 13
D: .
CDR3: CSAPEGSKETQYF
DNA: TGCAGTGCCCCTGAGGGTAGCAAAGAGACCCAGTACTTC

V: TRBV3-1
size: many
J: TRBJ1-1
length: 15
D: .
CDR3: CASSQVGQLNTEAFF
DNA: TGTGCCAGCAGCCAAGTCGGACAGTTGAACACTGAAGCTTTCTTT

V: TRBV20-1
size: many
J: TRBJ2-7
length: 16
D: TRBD2
CDR3: CSARGPSGANSYEQYF
DNA: TGCAGTGCTAGGGGCCCCAGCGGGGCTAACTCCTACGAGCAGTACTTC

V: TRBV5-1
size: .
J: TRBJ1-1
length: 15
D: .
CDR3: CASSLGRQGNTEAFF
DNA: TGCGCCAGCAGCTTAGGGCGGCAGGGGAACACTGAAGCTTTCTTT

V: TRBV7-2
size: many
J: TRBJ2-3
length: 13
D: .
CDR3: CASSLGLRDTQYF
DNA: TGTGCCAGCAGCTTAGGGTTAAGGGATACGCAGTATTTT

V: TRBV5-1
size: many
J: TRBJ2-1
length: 13
D: .
CDR3: CASSAGPHNEQFF
DNA: TGCGCCAGCAGCGCAGGTCCCCACAATGAGCAGTTCTTC

V: TRBV12-3/TRBV12-4
size: .
J: TRBJ1-1
length: 15
D: TRBD1
CDR3: CACSLSGQGSTEAFF
DNA: TGTGCCTGCAGCCTATCCGGACAGGGGTCTACTGAAGCTTTCTTT

V: TRBV28
size: many
J: TRBJ2-3
length: 15
D: .
CDR3: CASSLRTSGPDTQYF
DNA: TGTGCCAGCAGTTTAAGGACCTCAGGGCCAGATACGCAGTATTTT

V: TRBV5-1
size: many
J: TRBJ2-7
length: 14
D: .
CDR3: CASSLGGGSYEQYF
DNA: TGTGCCAGCAGCCTAGGAGGGGGCTCCTACGAGCAGTACTTC

V: TRBV20-1
size: few
J: TRBJ1-1
length: 13
D: TRBD1
CDR3: CSANRAGGTEAFF
DNA: TGCAGTGCTAACCGGGCAGGGGGCACTGAAGCTTTCTTT

V: TRBV12-3/TRBV12-4
size: many
J: TRBJ2-1
length: 12
D: .
CDR3: CASSLSVAEQFF
DNA: TGTGCCAGCAGTTTGAGTGTGGCCGAGCAGTTCTTC

V: TRBV20-1
size: many
J: TRBJ2-5
length: 15
D: TRBD2
CDR3: CSASGLDYLGETQYF
DNA: TGCAGTGCCTCCGGACTAGACTACCTCGGGGAGACCCAGTACTTC

V: TRBV12-3/TRBV12-4
size: many
J: TRBJ1-4
length: 18
D: TRBD1
CDR3: CASSSPLGQGATNEKLFF
DNA: TGTGCCAGCAGTTCCCCCCTCGGACAGGGGGCAACTAATGAAAAACTGTTTTTT

V: TRBV3-1
size: many
J: TRBJ2-2
length: 14
D: TRBD2
CDR3: CASRRTSGTGELFF
DNA: TGTGCCAGCAGGCGGACTAGCGGCACCGGGGAGCTGTTTTTT

V: TRBV4-2
size: many
J: TRBJ1-1
length: 14
D: TRBD1
CDR3: CASRETGMNTEAFF
DNA: TGTGCCAGCAGGGAGACAGGGATGAACACTGAAGCTTTCTTT

V: TRBV19
size: many
J: TRBJ2-1
length: 17
D: .
CDR3: CASSSRSGKSSYNEQFF
DNA: TGTGCCAGTAGTAGTAGGTCAGGCAAGTCCTCCTACAATGAGCAGTTCTTC

V: TRBV15
size: many
J: TRBJ1-2
length: 14
D: TRBD1
CDR3: CATSPRQGMSGYTF
DNA: TGTGCCACCAGTCCTCGACAGGGTATGAGTGGCTACACCTTC

V: TRBV12-3/TRBV12-4
size: many
J: TRBJ1-2
length: 19
D: TRBD1
CDR3: CASSFFKRGQGRTNYGYTF
DNA: TGTGCCAGCAGTTTTTTTAAGCGGGGACAGGGAAGGACTAACTATGGCTACACCTTC

V: TRBV9
size: many
J: TRBJ1-6
length: 13
D: .
CDR3: CASSVAAESPLHF
DNA: TGTGCCAGCAGCGTAGCGGCAGAATCACCCCTCCACTTT

V: TRBV7-2
size: many
J: TRBJ1-1
length: 15
D: TRBD1
CDR3: CASSLIEGGWTEAFF
DNA: TGTGCCAGCAGTCTAATCGAAGGGGGCTGGACTGAAGCTTTCTTT

V: TRBV20-1
size: many
J: TRBJ2-5
length: 14
D: TRBD1
CDR3: CSARQPGQGTAQYF
DNA: TGCAGTGCTAGACAACCGGGACAGGGGACGGCCCAGTACTTC

V: TRBV20-1
size: many
J: TRBJ2-1
length: 12
D: TRBD2
CDR3: CSASGGVGEQFF
DNA: TGCAGTGCTAGCGGGGGGGTCGGTGAGCAGTTCTTC

V: TRBV7-8
size: many
J: TRBJ1-5
length: 16
D: TRBD1
CDR3: CASGLIQGARNQPQHF
DNA: TGTGCCAGCGGACTCATACAGGGGGCTCGCAATCAGCCCCAGCATTTT

V: TRBV21-1
size: few
J: TRBJ2-7
length: 16
D: .
CDR3: CASSTHSGQGTREQYF
DNA: TGTGCCAGCAGCACCCACAGTGGACAGGGAACGCGCGAGCAGTACTTC